Following are 11 T cell receptor beta chains from one sample sequenced in a study of blood T cells in healthy people across ages. PCR was performed a second time for roughly 7 to 12 cycles using a sample-barcoded 5' primer and a J-beta primer mix. TCRdb itself ran the 5' RACE reads through MiXCR, one entry per CDR3 protein. The sample lists about 780,000 distinct CDR3 sequences, under 80% occurring once. Specimen: blood. All receptors derive from a man younger than 40 in good health.

The rearrangement links TRBV2 to TRBJ2-2, with no clear D. The germline gives CDR1 SNHLY, CDR2 FYNNEI. V lost 4 bases and J 1 base, leaving 13 bases between the germline ends. This CDR3 is 16 amino acids long. The CDR3 loop reads CASSGVGQENTGELFF. For the CDR3, the DNA is TGTGCCAGCAGTGGAGTAGGTCAGGAGAACACCGGGGAGCTGTTTTTT. The whole variable domain, filled in from reference TRBV2 and TRBJ2-2, reads EPEVTQTPSHQVTQMGQEVILRCVPISNHLYFYWYRQILGQKVEFLVSFYNNEISEKSEIFDDQFSVERPDGSNFTLKIRSTKLEDSAMYFCASSGVGQENTGELFFGEGSRLTVL.

The rearrangement uses TRBV19 and TRBJ2-6; possibly TRBD1 for D (5 bases). The V end was cut by 9 bases, the J end by 0 bases, with 12 bases between. This CDR3 has 15 residues. From germline, CDR1 is LNHDA and CDR2 SQIVND (reference sequence). Written as DNA, the CDR3 is TGTGCCAGCGCGACAGTTCGCTCTGGGGCCAACGTCCTGACTTTC. Its translation is CASATVRSGANVLTF.

The V gene is TRBV7-9, the J gene TRBJ2-7; maybe TRBD1 (7 bases). The DNA end favors TRBJ2-4, so the J call may be wrong. CDR3 length: 14 amino acids. The germline gives CDR1 SEHNR, CDR2 FQNEAQ (reference sequence). The CDR3 loop is CASSTRQGGDIQYF. Here the CDR3 DNA reads TGTGCCAGCAGCACCCGACAGGGAGGAGACATTCAGTACTTC.

The chain is built from TRBV7-2 and TRBJ2-7; TRBD1 aligns across 11 bases. The length of the CDR3 is 15 residues. Germline lookup yields CDR1 SGHTA and CDR2 FQGNSA. The junction had 6 bases not matched to a gene; V was cut back by 5 bases and J by 3 bases. CDR3 residues: CASSSRTGGLYEQYF. The CDR3 DNA sequence: TGTGCCAGCAGCAGCCGGACAGGGGGCCTCTACGAGCAGTACTTC.

A remark on this clonotype: Its ends do not fully match the called genes, so a read error is possible. The chain links TRBV6-2 or TRBV6-3 to TRBJ2-5; no firm D call. Germline CDR1 reads MNHEY; CDR2 reads SVGEGT. This CDR3 is built from 15 residues. CDR3 amino acids: CATSLLWIFQETQYF. The DNA for the CDR3 is TGTGCCACCAGTCTCCTCTGGATCTTCCAAGAGACCCAGTACTTC.

The chain has TRBV29-1 and TRBJ2-3, with 7 bases fitting TRBD2. The CDR3 covers 16 residues. Germline V CDR1 and CDR2: SQVTM, ANQGSEA. V trimming: 1 base; J trimming: 2 bases; junction bases outside the gene matches: 9. In DNA, the CDR3 is TGCAGCGTTGAAGTAGTCGCTAGCGGTTACACAGATACGCAGTATTTT. Translating it yields CSVEVVASGYTDTQYF.

The chain employs TRBV20-1 and TRBJ2-3, with D uncertain. Trimming removed 2 bases from V and 2 bases from J, with 14 bases in between. From germline, CDR1 is DFQATT and CDR2 SNEGSKA (reference sequence). This CDR3 is built from 15 residues. The CDR3 loop reads CSARPGTLLTDTQYF. The CDR3, as DNA: TGCAGTGCTAGACCGGGCACCCTACTCACAGATACGCAGTATTTT.

The V gene is TRBV4-2, the J gene TRBJ2-4; unclear D gene. CDR1 and CDR2 from the germline V gene are LGHNA and YNFKEQ. This CDR3 is built from 10 residues. V was cut by 4 bases and J by 13 bases, with 8 bases left in between. CDR3 DNA sequence: TGTGCCAGCAGCCCGTCGAAGCAGTACTTC. This translates into CASSPSKQYF.

In this sample, this clonotype turned up once. The rearrangement links TRBV12-3 or TRBV12-4 to TRBJ2-1, with 9 positions matching TRBD2. The CDR3 is 16 amino acids. The V gene end was trimmed by 2 bases and the J gene end by 5 bases; junction bases not matched to a gene: 7. Here the CDR3 DNA reads TGTGCCAGCAGTTTATTGGCGGGGGGGCTTGACAATGAGCAGTTCTTC. Its protein product is CASSLLAGGLDNEQFF.

This chain links TRBV7-2 with TRBJ2-7; D is possibly TRBD1 or TRBD2 (5 bases each). V lost 4 bases, J lost 3 bases, and 19 bases lay in between. This CDR3 region has 16 residues. Germline CDR1 and CDR2: SGHTA and FQGNSA. In nucleotides, the CDR3 is TGTGCCAGCAGCTCCCGGGACCCTTCCTATTTCTACGAGCAGTACTTC. Its translation: CASSSRDPSYFYEQYF.

This clonotype was counted many times. V and J are TRBV11-1 and TRBJ2-5; D gene unclear. This CDR3 has 13 residues. V lost 3 bases to trimming and J lost 5 bases, with 10 bases between them. CDR1 SGHAT and CDR2 FQDESV come from the germline V gene (reference sequence). CDR3 sequence: CASSFETRETQYF. CDR3 nucleotide sequence: TGTGCCAGCAGCTTTGAGACGCGGGAGACCCAGTACTTC. Together with reference TRBV11-1 and TRBJ2-5, the CDR3 gives the full variable domain: EAEVAQSPRYKITEKSQAVAFWCDPISGHATLYWYRQILGQGPELLVQFQDESVVDDSQLPKDRFSAERLKGVDSTLKIQPAELGDSAMYLCASSFETRETQYFGPGTRLLVL.